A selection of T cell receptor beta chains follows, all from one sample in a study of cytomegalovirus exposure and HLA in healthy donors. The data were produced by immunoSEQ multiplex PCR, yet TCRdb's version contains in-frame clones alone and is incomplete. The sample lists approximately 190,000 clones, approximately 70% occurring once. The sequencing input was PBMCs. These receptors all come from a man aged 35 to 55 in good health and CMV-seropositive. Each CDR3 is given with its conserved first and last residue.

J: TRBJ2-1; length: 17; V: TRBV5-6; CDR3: CASSLALAGGQRNEQFF
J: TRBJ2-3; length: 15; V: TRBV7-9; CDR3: CASSFGEAAGDTQYF
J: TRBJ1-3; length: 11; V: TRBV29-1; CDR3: CSIHAGNTIYF
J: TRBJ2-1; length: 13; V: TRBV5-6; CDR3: CASSSGGANEQFF
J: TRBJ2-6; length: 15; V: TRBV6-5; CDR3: CASSQTGSGANVLTF
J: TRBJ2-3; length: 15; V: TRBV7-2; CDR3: CASSFPRQTTDTQYF
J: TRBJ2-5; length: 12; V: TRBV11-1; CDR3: CASSADSETQYF
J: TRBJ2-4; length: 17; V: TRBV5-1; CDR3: CASSLAGNGGGAYIQYF
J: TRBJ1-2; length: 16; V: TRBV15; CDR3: CATSRDLTGVAEGYTF
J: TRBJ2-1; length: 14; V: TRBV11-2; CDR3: CASSLGARRSEQFF
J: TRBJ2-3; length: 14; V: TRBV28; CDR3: CASRTGGHTDTQYF
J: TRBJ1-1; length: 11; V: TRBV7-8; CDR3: CASSARYEAFF
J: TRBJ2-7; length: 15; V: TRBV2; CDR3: CASRADRGFQYEQYF
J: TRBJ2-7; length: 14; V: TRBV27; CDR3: CASSFRTGGYEQYF
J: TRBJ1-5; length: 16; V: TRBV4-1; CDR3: CASSQVNLVGGQPQHF
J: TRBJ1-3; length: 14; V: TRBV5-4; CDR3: CASSYQGSGNTIYF
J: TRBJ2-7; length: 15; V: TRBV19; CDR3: CASSIASGGAYEQYF
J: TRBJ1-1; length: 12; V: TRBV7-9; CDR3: CSSSLGFTEAFF
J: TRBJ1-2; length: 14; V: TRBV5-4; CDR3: CASSSLTGNYGYTF
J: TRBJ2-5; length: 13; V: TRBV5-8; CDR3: CASSPGGSETQYF
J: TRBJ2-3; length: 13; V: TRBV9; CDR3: CASSAFRLDTQYF
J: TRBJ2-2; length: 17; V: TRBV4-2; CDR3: CASSQDQQGVNTGELFF